These T cell receptor beta chains were read from a single sample in a study of T cell responses to AZD1222 COVID-19 vaccine. Method: immunoSEQ multiplex PCR; TCRdb's copy keeps in-frame clones and lacks some. The data hold more than 95,000 clones, with around 90% observed a single time. The sample consisted of peripheral blood, taken on day 0 of AZD1222 vaccination. Receptors were obtained from an adult in good health. Each CDR3 is given with its conserved first and last residue. D genes are given only for firm matches. The size of a clone is reported for some rows only, either as once, few or many, or as a class for expanded clones.

length,size,D,V,J,DNA,CDR3
15,-,-,TRBV19,TRBJ2-7,TGTGCCAGTAGTCGCCCAGGCAGACTAGTATCCGAGCAGTACTTC,CASSRPGRLVSEQYF
15,-,TRBD2,TRBV7-2,TRBJ2-7,TGTGCCAGCAGCTTAATAGCGGGAGGGCTCTACGAGCAGTACTTC,CASSLIAGGLYEQYF
14,-,TRBD1,TRBV11-1,TRBJ1-1,TGTGCCAGCAGCTTACAGGGGGGAGACTCTGAAGCTTTCTTT,CASSLQGGDSEAFF
14,-,-,TRBV6-9,TRBJ2-7,TGTGCCAGCAGTTATGTGGACCGATACTACGAGCAGTACTTC,CASSYVDRYYEQYF
15,-,TRBD2,TRBV2,TRBJ2-7,TGTGCCAGCAATGTACCGGGACTAGCGGGTAACGAGCAGTACTTC,CASNVPGLAGNEQYF
11,-,-,TRBV30,TRBJ1-2,TGTGCCTGGACAGGCAACTATGGCTACACCTTC,CAWTGNYGYTF
13,few,-,TRBV5-4,TRBJ1-2,TGTGCCAGCAGCTTGGACAGGGCCTATGGCTACACCTTC,CASSLDRAYGYTF
18,-,-,TRBV19,TRBJ1-2,TGTGCCAGTAGTATGGGATGGGGAGAGGAGTTCGATAACTATGGCTACACCTTC,CASSMGWGEEFDNYGYTF
15,-,TRBD1,TRBV5-1,TRBJ2-1,TGCGCCAGCAGCCCACAGGGGGCTAATCAGAATGAGCAGTTCTTC,CASSPQGANQNEQFF
16,-,-,TRBV4-2,TRBJ2-5,TGTGCCAGCAGCCAAGAGGGAGAAATAGCCGTCGAGACCCAGTACTTC,CASSQEGEIAVETQYF
14,-,-,TRBV5-1,TRBJ2-6,TGCGCCAGCGCGGACAGCTCTGGGGCCAACGTCCTGACTTTC,CASADSSGANVLTF
16,-,-,TRBV6-1,TRBJ1-4,TGTGCCAGCAGTGAACGGGGTAGGGGTGGTAGTGAAAAACTGTTTTTT,CASSERGRGGSEKLFF
15,-,-,TRBV24-1,TRBJ2-2,TGTGCCACCAGTGATTTTCAAGGCGTGGGCGGGGAGCTGTTTTTT,CATSDFQGVGGELFF
20,-,TRBD1,TRBV2,TRBJ1-5,TGTGCCAGCGGGGTGAAAACCGGGACAGGGGGCCCCTACAGCAATCAGCCCCAGCATTTT,CASGVKTGTGGPYSNQPQHF
17,-,-,TRBV4-1,TRBJ2-2,TGCGCCAGCAGCCAAGATCGCCTGACAGAGAACACCGGGGAGCTGTTTTTT,CASSQDRLTENTGELFF
15,-,-,TRBV28,TRBJ1-1,TGTGCCAGCAGCAGGGACACCACGCGGAACACTGAAGCTTTCTTT,CASSRDTTRNTEAFF
16,-,-,TRBV24-1,TRBJ2-3,TGTGCCACCAGTGATTTGAAGGGGGAAGGCACAGATACGCAGTATTTT,CATSDLKGEGTDTQYF
15,-,TRBD1,TRBV2,TRBJ2-7,TGTGCCAGCAGTGAACTTGGGACAGGGGGCGCGAAGCAGTACTTC,CASSELGTGGAKQYF
18,-,-,TRBV30,TRBJ2-7,TGTGCCTGGAGAACACCCGCCGAGAGGGGTTTGCAAAGGGACGAGCAGTACTTC,CAWRTPAERGLQRDEQYF
15,-,TRBD1,TRBV5-1,TRBJ1-3,TGCGCCAGCAGCTCCGGGACAGACTCTGGAAACACCATATATTTT,CASSSGTDSGNTIYF
14,-,-,TRBV24-1,TRBJ2-1,TGTGCCACCAGTGACCCGGGACATTTATCGGAGCAGTTCTTC,CATSDPGHLSEQFF
14,-,TRBD1,TRBV7-2,TRBJ2-5,TGTGCCAGCAGCTTTTCCGGGACAGTAGAGACCCAGTACTTC,CASSFSGTVETQYF
15,-,TRBD2,TRBV27,TRBJ2-3,TGTGCCAGCACAGAAGCGGGGGGTTCCACAGATACGCAGTATTTT,CASTEAGGSTDTQYF
19,-,TRBD2,TRBV19,TRBJ2-7,TGTGCCAGTAGTTCCTTGTTGGGGACTAGCGGGAGTAGCTCCTACGAGCAGTACTTC,CASSSLLGTSGSSSYEQYF
14,-,-,TRBV6-5,TRBJ2-7,TGTGCCAGCATAAAGGGCGCGGGAAACGACGAGCAGTACTTC,CASIKGAGNDEQYF
15,few,TRBD1,TRBV4-1,TRBJ1-1,TGCGCCAGCAGCCATAGGACAGGGACGGACACTGAAGCTTTCTTT,CASSHRTGTDTEAFF
13,-,-,TRBV5-1,TRBJ2-3,TGCGCCAGCAGCCCCACTAGCACAGATACGCAGTATTTT,CASSPTSTDTQYF
11,-,-,TRBV28,TRBJ1-5,TGTGCCAGCAGCGGGCCGGGGGACCGGCATTTT,CASSGPGDRHF
15,-,-,TRBV19,TRBJ1-2,TGTGCCAGTAGTATATCGCGGGCAGACTATACGGGCTACACCTTC,CASSISRADYTGYTF
15,-,TRBD1,TRBV2,TRBJ1-5,TGTGCCAGCAGTGAGTTGGCAGGGGGAACGTGGCCCCAGCATTTT,CASSELAGGTWPQHF
11,few,-,TRBV5-6,TRBJ2-7,TGTGCCAGCAGCTGGGGGGACAGAAAGTACTTC,CASSWGDRKYF
15,-,TRBD2,TRBV20-1,TRBJ2-7,TGCAGTGCTAGTCGACTAGCGGGAGGATCCTACGAGCAGTACTTC,CSASRLAGGSYEQYF
13,-,-,TRBV27,TRBJ2-3,TGTGCCAGCAGTTTATCGCGGGTTAATACGCAGTATTTT,CASSLSRVNTQYF
15,-,-,TRBV5-8,TRBJ1-1,TGTGCCAGCAGCTTGGGGGCTTTCCTGAACACTGAAGCTTTCTTT,CASSLGAFLNTEAFF
16,-,-,TRBV6-5,TRBJ1-5,TGTGCCAGCAGTTACTCGACCCCTCTGGGCAATCAGCCCCAGCATTTT,CASSYSTPLGNQPQHF
15,-,-,TRBV9,TRBJ1-1,TGTGCCAGCAGCGTAGGGGGACAATTGAACACTGAAGCTTTCTTT,CASSVGGQLNTEAFF
14,once,-,TRBV3-1/TRBV3-2,TRBJ1-1,TGTGCCAGCAGCCAAGTGTCCCGGAACACTGAAGCTTTCTTT,CASSQVSRNTEAFF
14,once,-,TRBV15,TRBJ2-1,TGTGCCACCAGCAGGGTCCTCCTCAAGGATGAGCAGTTCTTC,CATSRVLLKDEQFF
15,-,-,TRBV19,TRBJ2-1,TGTGCCAGTAGCCCCGGGCAGCTGGCCTACAATGAGCAGTTCTTC,CASSPGQLAYNEQFF
14,few,-,TRBV19,TRBJ1-1,TGTGCCAGTAGTTTCCGGACGGGGAACACTGAAGCTTTCTTT,CASSFRTGNTEAFF
13,-,-,TRBV10-3,TRBJ1-5,TGTGCCATCAGTACAGGGTCCAATCAGCCCCAGCATTTT,CAISTGSNQPQHF
13,few,TRBD1,TRBV6-5,TRBJ1-1,TGTGCCGGGTCGACAGGGGGCCCCACTGAAGCTTTCTTT,CAGSTGGPTEAFF
15,-,-,TRBV10-3,TRBJ2-7,TGTGCCATCAGTGAGTCGTCGAGCCTATCCTACGAGCAGTACTTC,CAISESSSLSYEQYF
15,once,-,TRBV6-5,TRBJ2-6,TGTGCCAGCAGGACCTACAGGGCTGGGGCCAACGTCCTGACTTTC,CASRTYRAGANVLTF
15,-,-,TRBV4-1,TRBJ1-2,TGCGCCAGCAGCCAAGGTCGGGGGCGTGAGTATGGCTACACCTTC,CASSQGRGREYGYTF
14,-,-,TRBV20-1,TRBJ1-1,TGCAGTGCTAGTAATTACTGGATGAACACTGAAGCTTTCTTT,CSASNYWMNTEAFF
16,-,TRBD1,TRBV4-1,TRBJ2-7,TGCGCCAGCAGCCAAGAAAGGACAGGGGGGATCTACGAGCAGTACTTC,CASSQERTGGIYEQYF
14,-,-,TRBV10-1,TRBJ1-5,TGCGCCAGCAGCGATGGGGGGGGCAATCAGCCCCAGCATTTT,CASSDGGGNQPQHF
16,-,-,TRBV18,TRBJ2-6,TGTGCCAGCCTGGACAGGACTACCTCTGGGGCCAACGTCCTGACTTTC,CASLDRTTSGANVLTF
12,-,-,TRBV5-5,TRBJ2-7,TGTGCCAGCAGCTTGGAAGTCTACGAGCAGTACTTC,CASSLEVYEQYF